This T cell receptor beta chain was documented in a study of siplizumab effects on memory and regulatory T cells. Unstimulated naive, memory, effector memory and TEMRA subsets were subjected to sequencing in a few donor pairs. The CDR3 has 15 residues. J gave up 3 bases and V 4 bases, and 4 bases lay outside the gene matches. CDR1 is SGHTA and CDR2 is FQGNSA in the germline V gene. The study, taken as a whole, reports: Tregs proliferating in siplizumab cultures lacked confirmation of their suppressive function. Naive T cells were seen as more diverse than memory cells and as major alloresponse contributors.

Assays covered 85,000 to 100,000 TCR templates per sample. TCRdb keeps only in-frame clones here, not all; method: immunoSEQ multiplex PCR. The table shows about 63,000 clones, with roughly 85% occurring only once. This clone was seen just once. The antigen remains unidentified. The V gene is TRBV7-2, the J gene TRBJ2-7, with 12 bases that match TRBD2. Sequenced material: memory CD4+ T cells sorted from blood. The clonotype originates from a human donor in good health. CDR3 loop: CASSYASGGDYEQYF. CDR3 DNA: TGTGCCAGCAGCTATGCTAGCGGGGGGGACTACGAGCAGTACTTC.